This entry lists 5 T cell receptor beta chains sequenced from one sample in a study of blood T cell repertoires in COVID-19 (TCRdb year 2020). The library was prepared using the immunoSEQ multiplex PCR assay. Sourced from immuneACCESS, this table was stored by TCRdb with only in-frame sequences that have V and J called. A share of the clones is absent; for the studies checked, an unresolved V gene accounts for under half, and the remainder has no known explanation. Here the sample has 250,000 to 300,000 clones; roughly four fifths occur a single time. The top ten hold roughly 4% of the sample. Sequencing was done on a sample of PBMCs or T cells enriched from blood (not recorded which). The receptors stem from a man between 25 and 39 years old with acute COVID-19.

The chain couples TRBV30 to TRBJ2-7; D is possibly TRBD2 (7 bases). CDR1 and CDR2 (germline): GTSNPN, SVGIG (reference sequence). V was cut by 0 bases and J by 5 bases, with 11 bases left in between. The CDR3 contains 13 residues. The CDR3 is CAWSVSGGDEQYV. As DNA, the CDR3 is TGTGCCTGGAGTGTCTCGGGGGGCGACGAGCAGTACGTC.

This clone was observed once. The chain is built from TRBV19 and TRBJ1-1, with 9 nucleotides matching TRBD1. There are 16 residues in the CDR3. Germline V gene data show CDR1 as LNHDA and CDR2 as SQIVND (reference sequence). With 6 bases clipped from V and 7 bases from J, the junction kept 15 bases outside the gene matches. DNA for the CDR3: TGTGCCAGTAGCACCCTCCTCGGACAGGGGAAAGGTGAAGCTTTCTTT. It codes for CASSTLLGQGKGEAFF.

The chain employs TRBV9 and TRBJ2-2; 9 bases agree with TRBD1. Germline V gene data show CDR1 as SGDLS and CDR2 as YYNGEE. The CDR3 is 13 residues long. Unmatched junction bases numbered 8, after V lost 10 bases and J lost 7 bases. The CDR3: CASRQGVIGELFF. The CDR3 DNA reads TGTGCCTCCAGACAGGGGGTCATCGGGGAGCTGTTTTTT.

With respect to this clone: The sample has other DNA sequences that encode this CDR3 too. The V and J genes are TRBV5-1 and TRBJ2-3, with D possibly being TRBD2 (6 bases). Trimming pared 4 bases from V and 0 bases from J, leaving 12 bases between. There are 15 residues in the CDR3. CDR1 and CDR2 (germline): SGHRS, YFSETQ. The CDR3 nucleotides read TGCGCCAGCAGCCTGCGGGGAGTTAGCACAGATACGCAGTATTTT. Amino acids: CASSLRGVSTDTQYF.

The rearrangement links TRBV20-1 to TRBJ1-6; no firm D call. Germline V gives CDR1 DFQATT, CDR2 SNEGSKA (reference sequence). This CDR3 has 12 amino acids. V lost 3 bases and J lost 9, with 9 bases in between. The CDR3 region has the DNA TGCAGTGCTAGTGTCGGGTCTTCACCCCTCCACTTT. Translated: CSASVGSSPLHF.